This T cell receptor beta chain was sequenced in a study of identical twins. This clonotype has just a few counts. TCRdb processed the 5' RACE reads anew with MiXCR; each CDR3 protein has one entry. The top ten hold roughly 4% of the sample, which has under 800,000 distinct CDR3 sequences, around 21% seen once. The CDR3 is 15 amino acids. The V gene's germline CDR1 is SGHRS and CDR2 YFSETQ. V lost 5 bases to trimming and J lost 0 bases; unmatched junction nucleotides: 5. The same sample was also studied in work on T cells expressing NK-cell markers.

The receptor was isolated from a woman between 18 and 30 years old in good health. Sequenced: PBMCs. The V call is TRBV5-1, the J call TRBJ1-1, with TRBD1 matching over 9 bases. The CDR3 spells CASRSTGGVNTEAFF. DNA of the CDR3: TGCGCCAGCAGGTCCACAGGGGGCGTGAACACTGAAGCTTTCTTT.